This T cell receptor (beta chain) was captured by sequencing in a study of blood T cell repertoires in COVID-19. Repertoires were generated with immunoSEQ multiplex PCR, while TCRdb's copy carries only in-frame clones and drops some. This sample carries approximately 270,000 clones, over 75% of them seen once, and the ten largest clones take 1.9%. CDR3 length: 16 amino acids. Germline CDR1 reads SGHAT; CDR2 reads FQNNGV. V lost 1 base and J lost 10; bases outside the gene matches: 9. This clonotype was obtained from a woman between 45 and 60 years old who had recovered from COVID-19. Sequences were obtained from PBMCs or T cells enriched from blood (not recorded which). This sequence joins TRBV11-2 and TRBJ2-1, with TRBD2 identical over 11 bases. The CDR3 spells CASSLAALAGVGEQFF. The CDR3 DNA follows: TGTGCCAGCAGCTTAGCGGCACTAGCGGGAGTCGGGGAGCAGTTCTTC.